Listed below are T cell receptor beta chains from one sample, sequenced in a study of cytomegalovirus exposure and HLA in healthy donors. Using immunoSEQ multiplex PCR, the repertoire was profiled, and TCRdb retains in-frame clones only, with some absent. Here the sample spans roughly 260,000 clones, around nine tenths being singletons. The sample comprised PBMCs. Receptors were obtained from a man aged 18 to 29 in good health and CMV-seronegative. The CDR3 runs from the conserved cysteine through the conserved F or W. Each record gives: CDR3 protein, CDR3 DNA, V gene, D gene, J gene, clone size. A D gene is named only where the DNA matches it firmly. Not all rows give a size; the values are once, few, many and, for expanded clones, a class.

CASSSGQEYRYGYTF	TGTGCCAGTAGTTCGGGACAGGAGTACCGCTATGGCTACACCTTC	TRBV19	TRBD1	TRBJ1-2	-
CASSLASDRGNYEQYF	TGTGCCAGCAGCTTGGCCTCAGACAGGGGGAATTACGAGCAGTACTTC	TRBV5-7	TRBD1	TRBJ2-7	-
CASSFVLAGNYEQYF	TGTGCCAGCAGCTTTGTCCTAGCGGGAAACTACGAGCAGTACTTC	TRBV7-9	TRBD2	TRBJ2-7	-
CASSQTLAGVGEQFF	TGCGCCAGCAGCCAAACCCTAGCGGGAGTGGGAGAGCAGTTCTTC	TRBV4-3	TRBD2	TRBJ2-1	-
CASTVLLETEAFF	TGTGCCAGCACCGTCCTTCTTGAGACTGAAGCTTTCTTT	TRBV28	-	TRBJ1-1	few
CASSRDRVSEQYF	TGTGCCAGCAGCCGGGACAGGGTATCCGAGCAGTACTTC	TRBV11-2	TRBD1	TRBJ2-7	once
CASSLGGRSYGYTF	TGTGCCAGCAGCTTGGGGGGAAGGAGCTATGGCTACACCTTC	TRBV7-2	-	TRBJ1-2	-
CASSARGGDSYGYTF	TGCGCCAGCAGCGCCCGAGGGGGCGATAGCTATGGCTACACCTTC	TRBV5-1	TRBD1	TRBJ1-2	-
CASSLVAGGEKTEAFF	TGTGCCAGCAGCTTAGTTGCGGGGGGCGAAAAGACTGAAGCTTTCTTT	TRBV7-3	-	TRBJ1-1	-
CASSLGGNEKLFF	TGTGCCAGCAGTCTCGGAGGGAATGAAAAACTGTTTTTT	TRBV2	-	TRBJ1-4	-
CASSRLDRVGTEAFF	TGCGCCAGCAGCCGTTTGGACAGAGTAGGAACTGAAGCTTTCTTT	TRBV4-1	-	TRBJ1-1	-
CASSGAQTQYNTEQYF	TGCGCCAGCAGCGGGGCCCAAACCCAATATAACACCGAGCAGTACTTC	TRBV5-1	-	TRBJ2-7	-
CASGGTGDQPQHF	TGTGCTAGTGGGGGGACAGGGGATCAGCCCCAGCATTTT	TRBV12-5	TRBD1	TRBJ1-5	-
CASSLDRSGANVLTF	TGCGCCAGCAGCTTGGATCGTTCTGGGGCCAACGTCCTGACTTTC	TRBV5-1	-	TRBJ2-6	-
CASSREAGGLLSTDTQYF	TGCGCCAGCAGCCGGGAAGCGGGGGGGCTCCTCTCCACAGATACGCAGTATTTT	TRBV4-1	TRBD2	TRBJ2-3	few
CASSVATTAGVETQYF	TGTGCCAGCAGCGTAGCTACAACAGCGGGAGTAGAGACCCAGTACTTC	TRBV9	TRBD2	TRBJ2-5	-
CASSASGGETQYF	TGTGCCAGCAGCGCTAGTGGGGGGGAGACCCAGTACTTC	TRBV28	-	TRBJ2-5	-
CASSAGTGLTVIGYTF	TGTGCCAGCAGCGCCGGGACAGGGCTAACAGTCATCGGCTACACCTTC	TRBV9	TRBD1	TRBJ1-2	once
CASSSQGPLNSPLHF	TGTGCCAGCAGCTCACAGGGTCCCCTTAATTCACCCCTCCACTTT	TRBV7-9	-	TRBJ1-6	-
CASGQGSYEQYF	TGTGCCAGTGGACAGGGGTCCTACGAGCAGTACTTC	TRBV7-9	TRBD1	TRBJ2-7	-
CASSRYGTSYEQYF	TGTGCCAGCAGTCGATACGGGACTTCCTACGAGCAGTACTTC	TRBV27	-	TRBJ2-7	few
CASSQDLGGAEAFF	TGCGCCAGCAGCCAAGATCTGGGGGGGGCTGAAGCTTTCTTT	TRBV4-3	-	TRBJ1-1	-
CASSLGQGDSPLHF	TGCGCCAGCAGCCTGGGACAGGGAGATTCACCCCTCCACTTT	TRBV5-1	TRBD1	TRBJ1-6	once
CASSQGRVLAASYNEQFF	TGCGCCAGCAGCCAAGGGAGGGTACTAGCGGCTTCCTACAATGAGCAGTTCTTC	TRBV4-3	TRBD2	TRBJ2-1	-
CASSSLDSYEQYF	TGTGCCAGTAGTTCTCTAGACTCCTACGAGCAGTACTTC	TRBV19	-	TRBJ2-7	-
CASSVAGGQTRLSSYNEQFF	TGTGCCAGCAGCGTAGCTGGTGGGCAAACCCGGTTGAGCTCCTACAATGAGCAGTTCTTC	TRBV9	-	TRBJ2-1	-
CASSEYRDTQYF	TGTGCCAGCAGTGAGTACAGGGATACGCAGTATTTT	TRBV25-1	-	TRBJ2-3	-
CASSSSPGTGSGEKLFF	TGCGCCAGCAGCTCGAGTCCCGGGACAGGGAGCGGTGAAAAACTGTTTTTT	TRBV5-1	TRBD1	TRBJ1-4	-
CASSPAVSETQYF	TGTGCCAGCAGCCCCGCAGTTTCAGAGACCCAGTACTTC	TRBV7-9	-	TRBJ2-5	-
CASSALRTGVYEQFF	TGTGCCAGCAGCGCCCTCCGGACAGGGGTGTATGAGCAGTTCTTC	TRBV9	TRBD1	TRBJ2-1	-
CASSEAHPGSGGRAIYF	TGTGCCAGCAGTGAAGCGCACCCAGGGTCCGGGGGTAGGGCCATATATTTT	TRBV6-1	-	TRBJ1-3	-
CASRRTGPYF	TGCGCCAGCAGGAGGACAGGCCCGTATTTT	TRBV10-1	TRBD1	TRBJ2-3	-
CASSGGQGDEQYF	TGCGCCAGCAGTGGGGGACAGGGGGACGAGCAGTACTTC	TRBV10-2	TRBD1	TRBJ2-7	few
CASSFGTVQYF	TGTGCCAGCAGTTTTGGGACAGTGCAGTATTTT	TRBV28	TRBD1	TRBJ2-3	few
CASSLARIYEQYF	TGTGCCAGCAGCTTAGCGCGGATCTACGAGCAGTACTTC	TRBV7-8	-	TRBJ2-7	-
CASSSKYQPQHF	TGTGCCAGCAGCTCCAAATATCAGCCCCAGCATTTT	TRBV7-2	-	TRBJ1-5	few
CGASRRGGRDTQYF	TGTGGCGCCTCGAGGCGGGGGGGCAGAGATACGCAGTATTTT	TRBV2	TRBD2	TRBJ2-3	-
CASSPGTGYTEAFF	TGTGCCAGCAGTCCCGGGACAGGGTACACTGAAGCTTTCTTT	TRBV6-6	TRBD1	TRBJ1-1	-
CASSRDLASDTQYF	TGTGCCAGCTCACGGGACCTAGCGTCAGATACGCAGTATTTT	TRBV18	-	TRBJ2-3	-
CASSVGLSDTDTQYF	TGTGCCAGCAGCGTAGGTTTGAGCGACACAGATACGCAGTATTTT	TRBV9	-	TRBJ2-3	-
CASSDGQGWTEAFF	TGTGCCAGCAGCGACGGACAGGGTTGGACTGAAGCTTTCTTT	TRBV7-8	TRBD1	TRBJ1-1	-
CASMQTFMNTEAFF	TGTGCCAGTATGCAGACATTCATGAACACTGAAGCTTTCTTT	TRBV19	-	TRBJ1-1	-
CASRMGTGSNQPQHF	TGTGCCAGCAGGATGGGGACAGGTTCTAATCAGCCCCAGCATTTT	TRBV27	TRBD1	TRBJ1-5	-